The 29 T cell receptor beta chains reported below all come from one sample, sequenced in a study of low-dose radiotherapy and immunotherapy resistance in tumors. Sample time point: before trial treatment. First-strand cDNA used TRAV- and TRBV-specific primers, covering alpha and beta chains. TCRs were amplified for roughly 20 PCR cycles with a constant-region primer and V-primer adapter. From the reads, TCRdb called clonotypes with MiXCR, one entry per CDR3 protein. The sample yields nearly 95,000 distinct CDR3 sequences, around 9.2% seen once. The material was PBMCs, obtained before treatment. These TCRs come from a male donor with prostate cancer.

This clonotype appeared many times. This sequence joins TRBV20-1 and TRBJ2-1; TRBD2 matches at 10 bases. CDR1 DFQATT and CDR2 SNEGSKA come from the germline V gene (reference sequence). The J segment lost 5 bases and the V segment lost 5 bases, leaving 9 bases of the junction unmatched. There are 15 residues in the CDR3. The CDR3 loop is CSAPFPSGRDNEQFF. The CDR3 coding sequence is TGCAGTGCTCCCTTCCCTAGCGGGAGAGACAATGAGCAGTTCTTC.

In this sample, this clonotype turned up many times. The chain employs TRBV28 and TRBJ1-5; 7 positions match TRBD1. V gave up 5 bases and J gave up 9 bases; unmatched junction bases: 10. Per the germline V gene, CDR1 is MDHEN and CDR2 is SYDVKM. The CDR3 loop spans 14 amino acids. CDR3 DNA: TGTGCCAGCAGTCCCCAAGACAGGGATGGGCCCCAGCATTTT. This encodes CASSPQDRDGPQHF.

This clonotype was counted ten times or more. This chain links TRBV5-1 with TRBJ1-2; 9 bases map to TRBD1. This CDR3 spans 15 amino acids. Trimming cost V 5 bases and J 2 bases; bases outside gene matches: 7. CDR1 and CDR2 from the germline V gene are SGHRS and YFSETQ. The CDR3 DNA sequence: TGCGCCAGCAGACCCGGGACAGGGTCGAACTATGGCTACACCTTC. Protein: CASRPGTGSNYGYTF.

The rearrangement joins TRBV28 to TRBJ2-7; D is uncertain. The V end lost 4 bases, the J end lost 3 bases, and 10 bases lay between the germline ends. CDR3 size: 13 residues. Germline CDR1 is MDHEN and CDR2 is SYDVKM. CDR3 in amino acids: CASSSTTLYEQYF. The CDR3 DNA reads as TGTGCCAGCAGTTCCACCACTCTCTACGAGCAGTACTTC.

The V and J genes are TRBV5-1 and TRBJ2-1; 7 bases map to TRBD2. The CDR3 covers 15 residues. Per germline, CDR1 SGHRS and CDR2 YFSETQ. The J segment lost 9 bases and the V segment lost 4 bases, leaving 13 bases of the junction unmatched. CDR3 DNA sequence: TGCGCCAGCAGCGCAGGACTAGGAGGAGTCAGTGAGCAGTTCTTC. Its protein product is CASSAGLGGVSEQFF.

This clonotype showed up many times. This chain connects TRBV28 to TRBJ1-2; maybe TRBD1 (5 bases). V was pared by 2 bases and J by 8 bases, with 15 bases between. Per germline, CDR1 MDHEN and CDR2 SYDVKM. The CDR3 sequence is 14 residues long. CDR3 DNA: TGTGCCAGCAGTTTACGACAGACCTTCGGGGGCTACACCTTC. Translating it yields CASSLRQTFGGYTF.

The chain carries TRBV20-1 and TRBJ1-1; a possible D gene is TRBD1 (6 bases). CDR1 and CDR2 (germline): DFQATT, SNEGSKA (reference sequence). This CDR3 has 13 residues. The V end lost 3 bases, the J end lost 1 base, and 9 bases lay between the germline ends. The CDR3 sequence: CSASGGANTEAFF. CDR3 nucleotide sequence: TGCAGTGCTAGTGGGGGGGCGAACACTGAAGCTTTCTTT.

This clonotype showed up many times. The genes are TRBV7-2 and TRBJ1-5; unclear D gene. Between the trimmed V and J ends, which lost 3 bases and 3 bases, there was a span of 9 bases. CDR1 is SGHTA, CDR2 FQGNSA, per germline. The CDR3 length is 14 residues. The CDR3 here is CASSFLGPNQPQHF. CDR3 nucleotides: TGTGCCAGCAGCTTTCTAGGGCCCAATCAGCCCCAGCATTTT.

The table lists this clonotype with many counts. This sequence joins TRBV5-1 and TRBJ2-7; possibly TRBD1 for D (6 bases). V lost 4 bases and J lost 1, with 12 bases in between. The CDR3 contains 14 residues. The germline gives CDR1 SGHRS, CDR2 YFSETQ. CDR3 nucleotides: TGCGCCAGCAGCCTTTCGACAGGTTCCTACGAGCAGTACTTC. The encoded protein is CASSLSTGSYEQYF.

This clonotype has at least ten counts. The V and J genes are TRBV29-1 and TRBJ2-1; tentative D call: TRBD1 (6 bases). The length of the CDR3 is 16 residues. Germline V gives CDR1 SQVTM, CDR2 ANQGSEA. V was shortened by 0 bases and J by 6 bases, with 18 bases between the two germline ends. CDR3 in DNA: TGCAGCGTTGAAGATGGCACAGGGCAGTCCGGCAATGAGCAGTTCTTC. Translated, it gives CSVEDGTGQSGNEQFF.

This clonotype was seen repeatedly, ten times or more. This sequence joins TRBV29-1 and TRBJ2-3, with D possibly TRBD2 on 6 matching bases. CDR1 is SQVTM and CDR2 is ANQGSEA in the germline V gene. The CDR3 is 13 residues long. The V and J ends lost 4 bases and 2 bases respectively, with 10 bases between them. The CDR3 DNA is TGCAGCGTTGTTGGGGGACTCACAGATACGCAGTATTTT. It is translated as CSVVGGLTDTQYF.

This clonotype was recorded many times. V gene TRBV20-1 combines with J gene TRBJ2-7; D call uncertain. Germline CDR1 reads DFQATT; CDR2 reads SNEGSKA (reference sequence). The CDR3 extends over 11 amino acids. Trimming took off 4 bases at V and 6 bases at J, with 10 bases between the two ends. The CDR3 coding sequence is TGCAGTGCTATCGACTGGGGCGAGCAGTACTTC. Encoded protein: CSAIDWGEQYF.

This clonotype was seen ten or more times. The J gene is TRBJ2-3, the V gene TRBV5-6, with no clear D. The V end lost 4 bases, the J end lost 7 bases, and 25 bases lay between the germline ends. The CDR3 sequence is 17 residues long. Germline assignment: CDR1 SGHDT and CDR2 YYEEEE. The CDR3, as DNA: TGTGCCAGCAGCGTGAAGGGTCAAGCGTCGGCCGTATATACGCAGTATTTT. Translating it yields CASSVKGQASAVYTQYF.

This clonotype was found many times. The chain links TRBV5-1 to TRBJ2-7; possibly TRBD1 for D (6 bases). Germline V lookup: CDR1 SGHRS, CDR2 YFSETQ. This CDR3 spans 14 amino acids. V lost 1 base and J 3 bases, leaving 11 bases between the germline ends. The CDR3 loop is CASSLSGGLYEQYF. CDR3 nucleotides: TGCGCCAGCAGCTTGTCTGGGGGCCTCTACGAGCAGTACTTC.

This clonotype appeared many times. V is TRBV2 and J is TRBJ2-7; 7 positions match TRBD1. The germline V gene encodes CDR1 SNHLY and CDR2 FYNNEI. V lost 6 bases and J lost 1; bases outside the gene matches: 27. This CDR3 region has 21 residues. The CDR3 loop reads CASRIPGQSYLSSSRSYEQYF. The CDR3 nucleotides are TGTGCCAGCAGGATCCCGGGACAGTCTTACCTGTCCTCGTCGAGGTCCTACGAGCAGTACTTC.

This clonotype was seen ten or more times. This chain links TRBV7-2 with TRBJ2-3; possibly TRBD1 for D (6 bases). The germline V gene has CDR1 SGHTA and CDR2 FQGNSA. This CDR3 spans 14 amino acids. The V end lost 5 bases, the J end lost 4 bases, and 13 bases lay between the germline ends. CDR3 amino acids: CASSLQGGADTQYF. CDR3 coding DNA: TGTGCCAGCAGCCTGCAAGGGGGAGCAGATACGCAGTATTTT.

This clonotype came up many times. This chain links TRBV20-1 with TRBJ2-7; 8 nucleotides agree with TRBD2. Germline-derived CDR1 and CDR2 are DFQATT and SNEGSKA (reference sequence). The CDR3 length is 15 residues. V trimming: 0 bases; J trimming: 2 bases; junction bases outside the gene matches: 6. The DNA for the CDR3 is TGCAGTGCTAGAGATCCAGCGGGGGTTGCCTACGAGCAGTACTTC. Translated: CSARDPAGVAYEQYF.

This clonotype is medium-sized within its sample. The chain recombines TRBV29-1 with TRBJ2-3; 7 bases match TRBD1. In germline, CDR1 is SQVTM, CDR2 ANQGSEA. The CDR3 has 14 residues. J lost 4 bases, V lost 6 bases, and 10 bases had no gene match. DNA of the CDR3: TGCAGCGTCATCCAGGGGGTCGGAGCAGATACGCAGTATTTT. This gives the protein CSVIQGVGADTQYF.

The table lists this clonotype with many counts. The CDR3 nucleotides read TGTGCCAGCAGTGACGGCACCGGGGAGCTGTTTTTT. The encoded protein is CASSDGTGELFF. The chain uses TRBV6-1 and TRBJ2-2; no definite D call. Between the trimmed V and J ends, which lost 3 bases and 4 bases, there was a span of 3 bases. This CDR3 has 12 residues. CDR1 is MNHNS and CDR2 is SASEGT in the germline V gene.

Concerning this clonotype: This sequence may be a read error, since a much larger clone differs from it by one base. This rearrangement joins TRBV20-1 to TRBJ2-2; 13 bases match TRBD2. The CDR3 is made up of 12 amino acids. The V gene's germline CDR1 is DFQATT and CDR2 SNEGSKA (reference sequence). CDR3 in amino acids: CRRLAGGGELFF. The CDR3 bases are TGCAGGAGACTAGCGGGAGGCGGGGAGCTGTTTTTT.

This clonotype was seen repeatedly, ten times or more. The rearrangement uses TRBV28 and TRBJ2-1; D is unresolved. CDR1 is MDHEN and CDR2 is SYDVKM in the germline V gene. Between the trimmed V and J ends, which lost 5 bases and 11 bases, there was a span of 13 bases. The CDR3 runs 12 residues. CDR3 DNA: TGTGCCAGCAGTGTGGACGGATTCAAGCAGTTCTTC. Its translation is CASSVDGFKQFF. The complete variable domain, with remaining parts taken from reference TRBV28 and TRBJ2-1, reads DVKVTQSSRYLVKRTGEKVFLECVQDMDHENMFWYRQDPGLGLRLIYFSYDVKMKEKGDIPEGYSVSREKKERFSLILESASTNQTSMYLCASSVDGFKQFFGPGTRLTVL.

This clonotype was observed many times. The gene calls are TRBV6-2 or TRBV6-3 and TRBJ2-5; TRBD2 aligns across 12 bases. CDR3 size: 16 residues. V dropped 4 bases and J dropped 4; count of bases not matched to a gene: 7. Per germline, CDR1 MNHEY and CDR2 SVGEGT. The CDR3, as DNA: TGTGCCAGCAGTTTTTCGACTAGCGGGAGTAGAGAGACCCAGTACTTC. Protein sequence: CASSFSTSGSRETQYF.

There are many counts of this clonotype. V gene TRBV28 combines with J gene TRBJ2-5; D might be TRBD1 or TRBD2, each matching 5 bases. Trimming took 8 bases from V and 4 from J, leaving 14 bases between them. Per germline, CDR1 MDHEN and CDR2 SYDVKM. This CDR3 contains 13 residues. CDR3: CASLQGDRETQYF. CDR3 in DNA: TGTGCCAGCCTTCAGGGAGATCGAGAGACCCAGTACTTC. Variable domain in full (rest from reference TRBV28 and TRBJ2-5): DVKVTQSSRYLVKRTGEKVFLECVQDMDHENMFWYRQDPGLGLRLIYFSYDVKMKEKGDIPEGYSVSREKKERFSLILESASTNQTSMYLCASLQGDRETQYFGPGTRLLVL.

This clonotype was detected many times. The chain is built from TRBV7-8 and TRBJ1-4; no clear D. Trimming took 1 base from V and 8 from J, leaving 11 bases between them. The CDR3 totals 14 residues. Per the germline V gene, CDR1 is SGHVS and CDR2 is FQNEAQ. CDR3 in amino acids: CASSLEAASEKLFF. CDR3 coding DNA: TGTGCCAGCAGCTTAGAGGCAGCATCCGAAAAACTGTTTTTT.

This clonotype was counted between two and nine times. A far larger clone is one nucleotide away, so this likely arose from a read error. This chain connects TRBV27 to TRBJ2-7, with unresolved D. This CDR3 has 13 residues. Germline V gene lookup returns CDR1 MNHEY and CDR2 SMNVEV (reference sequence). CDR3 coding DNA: TGTGCCAGCAGTCCCCGGATGGGGTACGATCAGTACTTC. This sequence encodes CASSPRMGYDQYF.

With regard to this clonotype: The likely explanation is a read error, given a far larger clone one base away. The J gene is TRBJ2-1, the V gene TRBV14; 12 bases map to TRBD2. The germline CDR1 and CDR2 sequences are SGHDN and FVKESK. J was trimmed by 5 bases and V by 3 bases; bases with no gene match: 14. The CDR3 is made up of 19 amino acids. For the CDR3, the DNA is TGTGCCAGCAGCCAGCCCTACCGACTAGCGGGAGTCCACAACAATGAGCAGTTCTTC. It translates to CASSQPYRLAGVHNNEQFF.

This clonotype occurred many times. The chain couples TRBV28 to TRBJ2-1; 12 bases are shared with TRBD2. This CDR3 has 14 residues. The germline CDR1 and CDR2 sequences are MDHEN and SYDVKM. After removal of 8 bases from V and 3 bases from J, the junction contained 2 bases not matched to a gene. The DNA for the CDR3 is TGTGCCAGCCTAGCGGGAGGGTACTACAATGAGCAGTTCTTC. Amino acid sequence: CASLAGGYYNEQFF.

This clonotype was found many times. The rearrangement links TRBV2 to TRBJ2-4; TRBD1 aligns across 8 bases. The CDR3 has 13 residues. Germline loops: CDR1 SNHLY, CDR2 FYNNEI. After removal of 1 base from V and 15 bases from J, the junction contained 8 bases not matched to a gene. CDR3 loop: CASSEGDRPDRYF. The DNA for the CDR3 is TGTGCCAGCAGTGAAGGGGACAGGCCCGACCGGTACTTC. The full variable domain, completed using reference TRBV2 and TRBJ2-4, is EPEVTQTPSHQVTQMGQEVILRCVPISNHLYFYWYRQILGQKVEFLVSFYNNEISEKSEIFDDQFSVERPDGSNFTLKIRSTKLEDSAMYFCASSEGDRPDRYFGAGTRLSVL.

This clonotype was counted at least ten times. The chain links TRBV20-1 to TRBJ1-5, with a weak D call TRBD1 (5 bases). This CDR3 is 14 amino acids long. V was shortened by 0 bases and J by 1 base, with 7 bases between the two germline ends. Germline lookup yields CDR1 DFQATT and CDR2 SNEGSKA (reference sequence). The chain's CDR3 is CSARDWGSNQPQHF. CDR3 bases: TGCAGTGCTAGAGATTGGGGGAGCAATCAGCCCCAGCATTTT.